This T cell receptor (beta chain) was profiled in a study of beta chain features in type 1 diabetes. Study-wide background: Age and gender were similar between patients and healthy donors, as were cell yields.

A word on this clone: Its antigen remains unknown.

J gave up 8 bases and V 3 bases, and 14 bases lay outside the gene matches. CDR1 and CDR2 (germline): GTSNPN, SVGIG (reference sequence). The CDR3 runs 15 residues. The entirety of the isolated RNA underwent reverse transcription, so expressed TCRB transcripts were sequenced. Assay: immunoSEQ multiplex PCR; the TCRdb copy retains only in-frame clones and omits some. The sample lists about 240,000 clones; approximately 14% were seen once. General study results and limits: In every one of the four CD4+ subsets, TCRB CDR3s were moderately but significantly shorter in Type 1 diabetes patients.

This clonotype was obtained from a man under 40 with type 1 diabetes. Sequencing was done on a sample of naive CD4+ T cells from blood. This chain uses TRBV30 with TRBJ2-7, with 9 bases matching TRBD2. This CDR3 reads CAWSPKTGTSYKQYF. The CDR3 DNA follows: TGTGCCTGGAGCCCAAAGACCGGGACTAGCTATAAGCAGTACTTC.